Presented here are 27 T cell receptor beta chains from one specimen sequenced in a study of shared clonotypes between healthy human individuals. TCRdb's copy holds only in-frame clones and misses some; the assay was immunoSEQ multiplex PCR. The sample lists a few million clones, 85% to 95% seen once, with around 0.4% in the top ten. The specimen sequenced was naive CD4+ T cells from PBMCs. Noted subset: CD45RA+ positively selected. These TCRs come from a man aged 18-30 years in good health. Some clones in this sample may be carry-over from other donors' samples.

The DNA of the CDR3 is TGTGCCAGCAGCGCCGGGACACCCTACGAGCAGTACTTC. This gives the protein CASSAGTPYEQYF. The chain is built from TRBV7-8 and TRBJ2-7; a weak D match, TRBD1 (6 bases). The germline V gene has CDR1 SGHVS and CDR2 FQNEAQ. V dropped 5 bases and J dropped 2 bases, with 10 bases sitting between them. This CDR3 has 13 residues.

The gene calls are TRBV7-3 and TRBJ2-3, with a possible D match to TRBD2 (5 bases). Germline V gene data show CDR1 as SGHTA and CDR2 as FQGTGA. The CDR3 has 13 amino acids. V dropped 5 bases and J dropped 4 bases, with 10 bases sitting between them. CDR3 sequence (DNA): TGTGCCAGCAGCCGCCTACTAGCAGATACGCAGTATTTT. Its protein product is CASSRLLADTQYF.

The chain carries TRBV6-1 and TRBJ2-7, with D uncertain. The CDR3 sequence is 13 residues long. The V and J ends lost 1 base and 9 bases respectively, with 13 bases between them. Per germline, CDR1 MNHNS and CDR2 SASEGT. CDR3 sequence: CASSEGQSLGQYF. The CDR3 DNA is TGTGCCAGCAGTGAAGGGCAAAGTCTAGGGCAGTACTTC.

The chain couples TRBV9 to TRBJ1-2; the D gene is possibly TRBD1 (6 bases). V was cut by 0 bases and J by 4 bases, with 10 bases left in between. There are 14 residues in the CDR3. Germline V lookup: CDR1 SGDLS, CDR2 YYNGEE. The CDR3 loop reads CASSVEGGSYGYTF. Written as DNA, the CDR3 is TGTGCCAGCAGCGTAGAAGGGGGTTCCTATGGCTACACCTTC.

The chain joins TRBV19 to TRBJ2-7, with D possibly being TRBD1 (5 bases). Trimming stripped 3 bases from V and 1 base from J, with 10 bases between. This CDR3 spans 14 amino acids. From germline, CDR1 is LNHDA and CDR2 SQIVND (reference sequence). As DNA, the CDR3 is TGTGCCAGTAGTATTTTCCAGGGATCCTACGAGCAGTACTTC. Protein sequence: CASSIFQGSYEQYF.

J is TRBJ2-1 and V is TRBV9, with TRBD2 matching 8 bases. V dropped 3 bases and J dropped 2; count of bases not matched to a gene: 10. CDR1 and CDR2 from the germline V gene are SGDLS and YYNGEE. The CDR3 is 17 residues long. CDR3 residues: CASSAGTRSFTYNEQFF. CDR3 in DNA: TGTGCCAGCAGCGCCGGGACTAGATCTTTTACCTACAATGAGCAGTTCTTC.

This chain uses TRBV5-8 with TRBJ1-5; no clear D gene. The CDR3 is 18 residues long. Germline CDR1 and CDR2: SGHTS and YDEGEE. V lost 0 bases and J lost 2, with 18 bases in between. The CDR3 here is CASSLERRRPGGNQPQHF. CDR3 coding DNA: TGTGCCAGCAGCTTGGAAAGGAGACGGCCAGGCGGCAATCAGCCCCAGCATTTT.

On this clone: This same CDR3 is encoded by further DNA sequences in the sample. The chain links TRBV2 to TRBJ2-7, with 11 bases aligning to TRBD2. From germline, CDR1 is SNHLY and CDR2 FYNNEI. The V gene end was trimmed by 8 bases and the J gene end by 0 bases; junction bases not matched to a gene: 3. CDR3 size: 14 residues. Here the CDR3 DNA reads TGTGCCAGCCGAACTAGCGGGAGCTCCTACGAGCAGTACTTC. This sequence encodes CASRTSGSSYEQYF.

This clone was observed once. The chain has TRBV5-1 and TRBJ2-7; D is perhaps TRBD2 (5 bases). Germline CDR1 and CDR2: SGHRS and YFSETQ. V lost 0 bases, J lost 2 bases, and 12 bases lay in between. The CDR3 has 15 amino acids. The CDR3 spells CASSLAAGIAYEQYF. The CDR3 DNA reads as TGCGCCAGCAGCTTGGCCGCCGGGATCGCCTACGAGCAGTACTTC. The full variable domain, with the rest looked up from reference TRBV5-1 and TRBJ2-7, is KAGVTQTPRYLIKTRGQQVTLSCSPISGHRSVSWYQQTPGQGLQFLFEYFSETQRNKGNFPGRFSGRQFSNSRSEMNVSTLELGDSALYLCASSLAAGIAYEQYFGPGTRLTVT.

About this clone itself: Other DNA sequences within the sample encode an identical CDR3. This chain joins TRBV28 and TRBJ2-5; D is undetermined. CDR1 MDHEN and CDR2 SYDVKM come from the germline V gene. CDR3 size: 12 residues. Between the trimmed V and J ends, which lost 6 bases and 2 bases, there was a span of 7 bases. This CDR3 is CASRTIQETQYF. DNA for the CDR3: TGTGCCAGCAGGACGATTCAAGAGACCCAGTACTTC.

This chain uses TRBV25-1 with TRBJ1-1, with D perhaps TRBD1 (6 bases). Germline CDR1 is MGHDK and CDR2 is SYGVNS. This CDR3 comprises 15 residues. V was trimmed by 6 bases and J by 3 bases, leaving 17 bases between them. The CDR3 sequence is CASSRSTGWDTEAFF. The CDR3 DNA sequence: TGTGCCAGCAGCCGCTCGACAGGTTGGGACACTGAAGCTTTCTTT.

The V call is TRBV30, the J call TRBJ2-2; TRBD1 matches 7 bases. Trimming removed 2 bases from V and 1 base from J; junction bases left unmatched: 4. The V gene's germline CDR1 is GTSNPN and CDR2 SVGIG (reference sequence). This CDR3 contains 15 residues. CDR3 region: CAWSSGQKNTGELFF. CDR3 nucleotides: TGTGCCTGGAGTTCGGGACAGAAGAACACCGGGGAGCTGTTTTTT.

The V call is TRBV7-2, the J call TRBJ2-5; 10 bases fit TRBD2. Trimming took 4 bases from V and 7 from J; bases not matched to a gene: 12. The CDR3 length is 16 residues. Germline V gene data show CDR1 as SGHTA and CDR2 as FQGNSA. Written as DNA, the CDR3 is TGTGCCAGCAGCTCAGCCGGGACTAGCGCTAAGGTGACCCAGTACTTC. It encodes CASSSAGTSAKVTQYF.

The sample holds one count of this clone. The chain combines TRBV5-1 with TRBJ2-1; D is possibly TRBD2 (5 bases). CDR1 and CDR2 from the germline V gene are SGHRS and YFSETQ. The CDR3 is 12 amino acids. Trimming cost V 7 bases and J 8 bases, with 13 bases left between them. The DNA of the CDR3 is TGCGCCAGCCGCCCCGGGCGGGATGAGCAGTTCTTC. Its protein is CASRPGRDEQFF.

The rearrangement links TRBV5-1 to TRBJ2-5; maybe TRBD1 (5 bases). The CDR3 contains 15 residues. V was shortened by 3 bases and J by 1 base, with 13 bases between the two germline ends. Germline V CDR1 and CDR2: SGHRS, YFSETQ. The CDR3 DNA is TGCGCCAGCAGCTGGGGCGGCGCACCCCAAGAGACCCAGTACTTC. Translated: CASSWGGAPQETQYF.

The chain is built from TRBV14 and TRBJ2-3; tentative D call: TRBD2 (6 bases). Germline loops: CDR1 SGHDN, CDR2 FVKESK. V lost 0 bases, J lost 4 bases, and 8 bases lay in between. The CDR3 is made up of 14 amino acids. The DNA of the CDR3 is TGTGCCAGCAGCCAAGAACTAGCAGCAGATACGCAGTATTTT. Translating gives CASSQELAADTQYF.

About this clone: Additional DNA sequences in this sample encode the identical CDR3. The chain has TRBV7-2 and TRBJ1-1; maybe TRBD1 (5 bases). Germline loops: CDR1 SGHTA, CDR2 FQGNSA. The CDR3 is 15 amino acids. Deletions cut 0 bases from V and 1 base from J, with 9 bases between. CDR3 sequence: CASSLAGARNTEAFF. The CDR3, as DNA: TGTGCCAGCAGCTTAGCCGGGGCACGGAACACTGAAGCTTTCTTT.

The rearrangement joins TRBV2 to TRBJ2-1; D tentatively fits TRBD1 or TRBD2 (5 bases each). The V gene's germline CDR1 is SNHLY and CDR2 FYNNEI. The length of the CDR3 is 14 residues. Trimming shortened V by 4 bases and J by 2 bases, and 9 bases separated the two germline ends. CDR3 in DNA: TGTGCCAGCAGTGGGGGACGGGCCTACAATGAGCAGTTCTTC. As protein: CASSGGRAYNEQFF.

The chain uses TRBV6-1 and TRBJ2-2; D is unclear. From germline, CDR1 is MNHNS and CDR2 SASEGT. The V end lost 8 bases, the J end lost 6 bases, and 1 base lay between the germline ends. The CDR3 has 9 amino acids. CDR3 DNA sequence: TGTGCCAGCTCCGGGGAGCTGTTTTTT. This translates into CASSGELFF.

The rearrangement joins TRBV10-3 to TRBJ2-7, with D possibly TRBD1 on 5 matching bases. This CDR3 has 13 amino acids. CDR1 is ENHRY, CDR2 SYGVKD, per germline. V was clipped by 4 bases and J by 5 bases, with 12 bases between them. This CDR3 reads CAISGTFRDEQYF. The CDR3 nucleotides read TGTGCCATCAGTGGGACATTCCGGGACGAGCAGTACTTC.

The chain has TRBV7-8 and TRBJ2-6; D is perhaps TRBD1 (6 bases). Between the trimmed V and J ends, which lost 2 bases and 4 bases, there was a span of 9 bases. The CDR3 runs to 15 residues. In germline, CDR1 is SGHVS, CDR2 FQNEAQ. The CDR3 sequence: CASSLLRGGANVLTF. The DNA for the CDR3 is TGTGCCAGCAGCTTACTCAGGGGCGGGGCCAACGTCCTGACTTTC.

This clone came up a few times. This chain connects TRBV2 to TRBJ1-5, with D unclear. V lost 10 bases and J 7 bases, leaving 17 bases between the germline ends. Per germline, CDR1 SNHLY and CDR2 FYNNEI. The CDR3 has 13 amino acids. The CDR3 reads CATQPDQEQPQHF. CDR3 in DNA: TGTGCCACCCAACCCGACCAAGAACAGCCCCAGCATTTT.

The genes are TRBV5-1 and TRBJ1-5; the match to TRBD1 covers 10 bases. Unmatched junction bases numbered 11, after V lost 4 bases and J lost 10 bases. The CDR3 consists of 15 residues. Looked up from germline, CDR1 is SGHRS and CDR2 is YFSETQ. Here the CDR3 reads CASSQSTGGLEPQHF. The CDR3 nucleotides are TGCGCCAGCAGCCAATCGACAGGGGGCCTAGAACCCCAGCATTTT.

For the CDR3, the DNA is TGCGCCAGCAGCTTGGCGGTCGGGCCCCCGAGCACAGATACGCAGTATTTT. Its protein is CASSLAVGPPSTDTQYF. The rearrangement links TRBV5-1 to TRBJ2-3; D gene unclear. The germline V gene has CDR1 SGHRS and CDR2 YFSETQ. The CDR3 is made up of 17 amino acids. Trimming left V 0 bases short and J 0 bases short, with 14 bases between.

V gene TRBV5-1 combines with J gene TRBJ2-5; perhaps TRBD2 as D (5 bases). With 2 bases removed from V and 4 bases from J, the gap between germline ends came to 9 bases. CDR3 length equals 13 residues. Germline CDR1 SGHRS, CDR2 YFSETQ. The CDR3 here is CASSFRDGETQYF. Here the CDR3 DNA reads TGCGCCAGCAGCTTCCGGGATGGAGAGACCCAGTACTTC.

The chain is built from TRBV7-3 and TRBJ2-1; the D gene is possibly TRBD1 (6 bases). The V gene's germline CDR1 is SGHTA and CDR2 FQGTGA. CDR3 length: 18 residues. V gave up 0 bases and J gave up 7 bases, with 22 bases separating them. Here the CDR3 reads CASSLTSRVGGTTNEQFF. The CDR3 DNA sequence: TGTGCCAGCAGCTTAACGTCGAGGGTAGGGGGAACTACAAATGAGCAGTTCTTC.

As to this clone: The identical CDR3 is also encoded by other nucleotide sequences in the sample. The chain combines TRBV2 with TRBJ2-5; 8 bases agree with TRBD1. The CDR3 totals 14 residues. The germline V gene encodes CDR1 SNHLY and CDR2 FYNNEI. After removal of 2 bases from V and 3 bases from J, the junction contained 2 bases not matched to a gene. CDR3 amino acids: CASSERQGKETQYF. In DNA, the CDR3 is TGTGCCAGCAGTGAAAGACAGGGGAAAGAGACCCAGTACTTC.